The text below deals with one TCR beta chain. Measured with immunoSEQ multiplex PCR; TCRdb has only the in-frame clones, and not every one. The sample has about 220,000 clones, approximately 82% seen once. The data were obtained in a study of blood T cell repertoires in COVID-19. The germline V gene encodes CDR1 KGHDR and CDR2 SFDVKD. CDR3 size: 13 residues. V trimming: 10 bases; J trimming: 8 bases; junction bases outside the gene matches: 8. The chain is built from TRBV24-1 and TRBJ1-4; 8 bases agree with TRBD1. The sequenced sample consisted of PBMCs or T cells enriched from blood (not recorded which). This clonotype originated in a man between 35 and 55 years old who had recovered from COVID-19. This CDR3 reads CATSGTGGEKLFF. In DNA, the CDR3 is TGTGCCACTTCCGGGACAGGAGGAGAAAAACTGTTTTTT.